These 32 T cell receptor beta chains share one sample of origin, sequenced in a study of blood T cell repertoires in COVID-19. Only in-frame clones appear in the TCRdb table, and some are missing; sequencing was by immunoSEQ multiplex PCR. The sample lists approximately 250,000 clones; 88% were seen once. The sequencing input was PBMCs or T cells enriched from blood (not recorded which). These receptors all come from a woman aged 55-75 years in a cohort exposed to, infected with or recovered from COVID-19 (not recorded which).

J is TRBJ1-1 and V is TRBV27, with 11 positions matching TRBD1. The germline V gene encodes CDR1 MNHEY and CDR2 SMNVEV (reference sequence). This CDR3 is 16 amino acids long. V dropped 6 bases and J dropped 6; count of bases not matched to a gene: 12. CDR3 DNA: TGTGCCAGCAGATTAGCATTCGGACAGGGGGCTCCTGAAGCTTTCTTT. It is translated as CASRLAFGQGAPEAFF.

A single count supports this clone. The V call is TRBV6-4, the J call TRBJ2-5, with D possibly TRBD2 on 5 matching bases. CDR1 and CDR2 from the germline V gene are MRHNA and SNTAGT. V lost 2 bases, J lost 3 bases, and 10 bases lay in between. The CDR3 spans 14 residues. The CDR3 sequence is CASSDEDFKETQYF. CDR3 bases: TGTGCCAGCAGTGACGAGGACTTTAAAGAGACCCAGTACTTC.

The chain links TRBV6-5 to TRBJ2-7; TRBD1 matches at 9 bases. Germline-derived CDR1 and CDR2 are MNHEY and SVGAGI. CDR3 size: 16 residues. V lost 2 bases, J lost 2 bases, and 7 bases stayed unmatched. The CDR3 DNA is TGTGCCAGCAGTTACAATCCAGGACAGGGGACCTACGAGCAGTACTTC. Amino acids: CASSYNPGQGTYEQYF.

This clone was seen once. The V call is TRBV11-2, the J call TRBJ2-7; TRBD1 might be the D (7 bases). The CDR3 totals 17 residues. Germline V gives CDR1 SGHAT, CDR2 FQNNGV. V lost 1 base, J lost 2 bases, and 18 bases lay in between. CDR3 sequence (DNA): TGTGCCAGCAGCTTAGGTCCAGGGAGGCAGGGGGCCTACGAGCAGTACTTC. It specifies CASSLGPGRQGAYEQYF.

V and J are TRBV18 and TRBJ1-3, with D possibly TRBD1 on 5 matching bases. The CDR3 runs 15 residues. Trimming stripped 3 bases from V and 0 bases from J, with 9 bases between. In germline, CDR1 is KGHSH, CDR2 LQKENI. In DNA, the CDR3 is TGTGCCAGCTCACCGGGGCGAGACTCTGGAAACACCATATATTTT. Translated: CASSPGRDSGNTIYF.

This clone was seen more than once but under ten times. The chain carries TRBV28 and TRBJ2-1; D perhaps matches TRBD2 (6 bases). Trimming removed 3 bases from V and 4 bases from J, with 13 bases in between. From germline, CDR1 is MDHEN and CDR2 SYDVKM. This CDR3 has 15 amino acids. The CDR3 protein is CASSFGGEGYNEQFF. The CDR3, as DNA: TGTGCCAGCAGTTTCGGGGGAGAAGGATACAATGAGCAGTTCTTC.

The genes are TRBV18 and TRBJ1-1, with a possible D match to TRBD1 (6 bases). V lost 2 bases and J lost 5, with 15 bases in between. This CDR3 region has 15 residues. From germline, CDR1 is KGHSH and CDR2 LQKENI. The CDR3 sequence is CASSPVQGKETEAFF. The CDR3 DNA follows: TGTGCCAGCTCACCAGTGCAGGGGAAAGAGACTGAAGCTTTCTTT.

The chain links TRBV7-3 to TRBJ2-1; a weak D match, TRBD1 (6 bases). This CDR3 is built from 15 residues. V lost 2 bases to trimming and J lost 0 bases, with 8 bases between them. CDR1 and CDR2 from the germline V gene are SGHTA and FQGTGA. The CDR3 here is CASSLQGISYNEQFF. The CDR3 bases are TGTGCCAGCAGCTTACAGGGGATCTCCTACAATGAGCAGTTCTTC. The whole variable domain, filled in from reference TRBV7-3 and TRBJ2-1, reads GAGVSQTPSNKVTEKGKYVELRCDPISGHTALYWYRQSLGQGPEFLIYFQGTGAADDSGLPNDRFFAVRPEGSVSTLKIQRTERGDSAVYLCASSLQGISYNEQFFGPGTRLTVL.

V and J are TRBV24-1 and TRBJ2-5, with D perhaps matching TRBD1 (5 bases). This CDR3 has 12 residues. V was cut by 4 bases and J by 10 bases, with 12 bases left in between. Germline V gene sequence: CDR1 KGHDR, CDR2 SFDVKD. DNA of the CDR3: TGTGCCACCAGTGACCCGGACCAGGGCCAGTACTTC. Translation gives CATSDPDQGQYF.

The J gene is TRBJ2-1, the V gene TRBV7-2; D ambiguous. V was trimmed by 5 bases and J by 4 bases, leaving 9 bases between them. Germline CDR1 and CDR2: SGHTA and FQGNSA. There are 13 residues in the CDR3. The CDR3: CASSADSYNEQFF. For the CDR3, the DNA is TGTGCCAGCAGCGCAGACTCTTACAATGAGCAGTTCTTC.

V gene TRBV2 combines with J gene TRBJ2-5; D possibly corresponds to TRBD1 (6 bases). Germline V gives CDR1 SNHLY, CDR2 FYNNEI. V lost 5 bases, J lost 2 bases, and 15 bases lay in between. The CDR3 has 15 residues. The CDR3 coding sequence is TGTGCCAGCAGTCAGACAGGCTTTGGACAAGAGACCCAGTACTTC. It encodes CASSQTGFGQETQYF. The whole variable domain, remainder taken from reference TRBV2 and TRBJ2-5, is EPEVTQTPSHQVTQMGQEVILRCVPISNHLYFYWYRQILGQKVEFLVSFYNNEISEKSEIFDDQFSVERPDGSNFTLKIRSTKLEDSAMYFCASSQTGFGQETQYFGPGTRLLVL.

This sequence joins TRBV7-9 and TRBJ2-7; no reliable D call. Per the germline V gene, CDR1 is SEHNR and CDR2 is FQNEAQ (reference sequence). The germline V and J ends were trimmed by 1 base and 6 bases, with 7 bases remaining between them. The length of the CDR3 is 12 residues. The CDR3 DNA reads TGTGCCAGCAGCTTAGGGTGGGCCGAGCAGTACTTC. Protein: CASSLGWAEQYF.

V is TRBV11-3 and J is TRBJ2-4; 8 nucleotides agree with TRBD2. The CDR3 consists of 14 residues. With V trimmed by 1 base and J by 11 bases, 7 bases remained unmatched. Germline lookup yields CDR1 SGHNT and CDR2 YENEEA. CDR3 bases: TGTGCCAGCAGCTTAGCGGGAGGGCCTGGAGTTCAGTACTTC. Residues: CASSLAGGPGVQYF.

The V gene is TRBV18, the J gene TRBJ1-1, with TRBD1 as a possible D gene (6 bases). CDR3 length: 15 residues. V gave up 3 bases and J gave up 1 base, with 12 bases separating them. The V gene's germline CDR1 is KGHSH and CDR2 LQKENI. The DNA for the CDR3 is TGTGCCAGCTCACCTACGGACAGCCAGAACACTGAAGCTTTCTTT. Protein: CASSPTDSQNTEAFF.

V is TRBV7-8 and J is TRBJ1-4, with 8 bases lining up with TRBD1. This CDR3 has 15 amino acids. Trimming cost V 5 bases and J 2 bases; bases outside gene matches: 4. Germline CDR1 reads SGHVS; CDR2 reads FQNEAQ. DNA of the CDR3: TGTGCCAGCAGCGACAGGGGAAACACTAATGAAAAACTGTTTTTT. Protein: CASSDRGNTNEKLFF.

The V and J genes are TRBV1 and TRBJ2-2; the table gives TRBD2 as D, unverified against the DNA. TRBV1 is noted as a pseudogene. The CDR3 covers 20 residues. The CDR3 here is CTSSFSGTSDRKGNTGELFF. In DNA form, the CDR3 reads TGCACCAGCAGCTTCTCCGGGACTAGCGACCGTAAAGGTAACACCGGGGAGCTGTTTTTT.

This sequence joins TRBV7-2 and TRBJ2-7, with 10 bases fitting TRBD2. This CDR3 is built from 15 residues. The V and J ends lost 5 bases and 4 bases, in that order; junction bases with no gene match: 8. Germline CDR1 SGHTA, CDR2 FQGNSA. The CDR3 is CASSRTSGKVYEQYF. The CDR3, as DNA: TGTGCCAGCAGCAGAACTAGCGGGAAGGTGTACGAGCAGTACTTC.

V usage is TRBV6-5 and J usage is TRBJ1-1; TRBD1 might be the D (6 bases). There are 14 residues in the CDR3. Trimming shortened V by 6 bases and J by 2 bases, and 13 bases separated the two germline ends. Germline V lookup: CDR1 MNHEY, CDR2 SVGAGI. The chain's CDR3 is CASRAEGGNTEAFF. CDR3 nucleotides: TGTGCCAGCAGGGCAGAAGGGGGAAACACTGAAGCTTTCTTT.

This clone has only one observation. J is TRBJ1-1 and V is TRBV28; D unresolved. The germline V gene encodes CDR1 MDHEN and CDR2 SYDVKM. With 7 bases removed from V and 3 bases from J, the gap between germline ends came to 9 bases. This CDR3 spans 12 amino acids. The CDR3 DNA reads TGTGCCAGCATTGGAGGATACACTGAAGCTTTCTTT. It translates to CASIGGYTEAFF. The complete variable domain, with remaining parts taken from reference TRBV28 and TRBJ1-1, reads DVKVTQSSRYLVKRTGEKVFLECVQDMDHENMFWYRQDPGLGLRLIYFSYDVKMKEKGDIPEGYSVSREKKERFSLILESASTNQTSMYLCASIGGYTEAFFGQGTRLTVV.

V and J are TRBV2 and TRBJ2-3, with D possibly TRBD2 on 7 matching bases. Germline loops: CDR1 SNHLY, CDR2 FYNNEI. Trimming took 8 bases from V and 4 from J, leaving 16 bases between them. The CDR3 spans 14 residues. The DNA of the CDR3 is TGTGCCAGCGACGTTCGGGGGGCTGCAGATACGCAGTATTTT. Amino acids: CASDVRGAADTQYF. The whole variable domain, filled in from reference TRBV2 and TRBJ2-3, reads EPEVTQTPSHQVTQMGQEVILRCVPISNHLYFYWYRQILGQKVEFLVSFYNNEISEKSEIFDDQFSVERPDGSNFTLKIRSTKLEDSAMYFCASDVRGAADTQYFGPGTRLTVL.

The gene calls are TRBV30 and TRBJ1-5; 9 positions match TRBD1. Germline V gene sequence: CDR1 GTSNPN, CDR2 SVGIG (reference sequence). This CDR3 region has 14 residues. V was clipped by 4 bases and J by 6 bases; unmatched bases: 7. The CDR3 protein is CAWNPGQGTQPQHF. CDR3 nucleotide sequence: TGTGCCTGGAATCCGGGACAGGGAACTCAGCCCCAGCATTTT.

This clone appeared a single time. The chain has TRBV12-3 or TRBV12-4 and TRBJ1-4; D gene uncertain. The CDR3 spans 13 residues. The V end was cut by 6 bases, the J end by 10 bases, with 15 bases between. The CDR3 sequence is CASSPVVSGKLFF. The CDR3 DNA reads TGTGCCAGCAGCCCTGTGGTGAGCGGAAAACTGTTTTTT.

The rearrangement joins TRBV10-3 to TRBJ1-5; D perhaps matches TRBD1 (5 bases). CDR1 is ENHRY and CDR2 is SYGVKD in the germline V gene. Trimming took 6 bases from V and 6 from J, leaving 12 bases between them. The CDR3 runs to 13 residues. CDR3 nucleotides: TGTGCCATCAGGGCGACAGAGAGTCAGCCCCAGCATTTT. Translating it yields CAIRATESQPQHF.

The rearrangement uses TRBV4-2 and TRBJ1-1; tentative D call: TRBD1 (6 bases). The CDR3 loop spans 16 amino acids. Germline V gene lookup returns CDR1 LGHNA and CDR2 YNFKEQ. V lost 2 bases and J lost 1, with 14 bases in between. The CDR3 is CASSQKARGWNTEAFF. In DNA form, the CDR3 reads TGTGCCAGCAGCCAAAAGGCCAGGGGATGGAACACTGAAGCTTTCTTT.

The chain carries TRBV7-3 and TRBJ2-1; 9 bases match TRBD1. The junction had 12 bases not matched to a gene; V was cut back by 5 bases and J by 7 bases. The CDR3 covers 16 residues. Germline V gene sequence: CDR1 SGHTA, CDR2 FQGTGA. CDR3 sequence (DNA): TGTGCCAGCAGCGCCGGGGGAGGACAGGGGCAGAATGAGCAGTTCTTC. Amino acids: CASSAGGGQGQNEQFF.

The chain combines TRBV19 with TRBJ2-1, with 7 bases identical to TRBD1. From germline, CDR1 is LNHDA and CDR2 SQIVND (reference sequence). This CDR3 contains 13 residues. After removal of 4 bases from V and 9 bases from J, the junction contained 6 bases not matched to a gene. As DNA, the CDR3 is TGTGCCAGTAGTACGGGGACAGCTGGTGAGCAGTTCTTC. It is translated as CASSTGTAGEQFF. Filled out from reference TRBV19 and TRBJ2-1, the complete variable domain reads DGGITQSPKYLFRKEGQNVTLSCEQNLNHDAMYWYRQDPGQGLRLIYYSQIVNDFQKGDIAEGYSVSREKKESFPLTVTSAQKNPTAFYLCASSTGTAGEQFFGPGTRLTVL.

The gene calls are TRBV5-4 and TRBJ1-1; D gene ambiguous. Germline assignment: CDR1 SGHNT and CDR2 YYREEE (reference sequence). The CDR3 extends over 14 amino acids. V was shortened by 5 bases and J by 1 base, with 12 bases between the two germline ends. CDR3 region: CASSSPSGNTEAFF. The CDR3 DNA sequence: TGTGCCAGCAGTTCGCCTTCAGGGAACACTGAAGCTTTCTTT.

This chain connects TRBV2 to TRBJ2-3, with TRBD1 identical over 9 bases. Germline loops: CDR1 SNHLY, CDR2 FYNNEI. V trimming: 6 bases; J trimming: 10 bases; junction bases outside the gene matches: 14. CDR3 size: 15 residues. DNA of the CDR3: TGTGCCAGCAGACTGGGACAGGGTGGGGGTACGGCGCAGTATTTT. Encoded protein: CASRLGQGGGTAQYF. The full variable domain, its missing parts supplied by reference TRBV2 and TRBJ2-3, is EPEVTQTPSHQVTQMGQEVILRCVPISNHLYFYWYRQILGQKVEFLVSFYNNEISEKSEIFDDQFSVERPDGSNFTLKIRSTKLEDSAMYFCASRLGQGGGTAQYFGPGTRLTVL.

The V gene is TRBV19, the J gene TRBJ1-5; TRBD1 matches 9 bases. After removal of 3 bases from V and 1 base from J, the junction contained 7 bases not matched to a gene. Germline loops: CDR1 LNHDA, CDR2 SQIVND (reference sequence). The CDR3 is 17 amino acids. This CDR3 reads CASSILGTGKSNQPQHF. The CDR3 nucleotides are TGTGCCAGTAGTATTCTCGGGACAGGGAAGAGCAATCAGCCCCAGCATTTT.

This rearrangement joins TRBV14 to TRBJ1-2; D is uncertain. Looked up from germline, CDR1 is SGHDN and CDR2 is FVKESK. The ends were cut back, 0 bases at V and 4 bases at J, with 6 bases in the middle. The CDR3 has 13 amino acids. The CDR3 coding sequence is TGTGCCAGCAGCCAAGACTCAGTCTATGGCTACACCTTC. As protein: CASSQDSVYGYTF.

The DNA of the CDR3 is TGTGCCAGCAGTTGGAGGAGGGGCTACGAGCAGTACTTC. Translated, it gives CASSWRRGYEQYF. The chain links TRBV6-5 to TRBJ2-7, with TRBD2 as a possible D gene (6 bases). Germline CDR1 reads MNHEY; CDR2 reads SVGAGI. Trimming removed 4 bases at V and 3 bases at J, with 10 bases between. The CDR3 is 13 residues long.

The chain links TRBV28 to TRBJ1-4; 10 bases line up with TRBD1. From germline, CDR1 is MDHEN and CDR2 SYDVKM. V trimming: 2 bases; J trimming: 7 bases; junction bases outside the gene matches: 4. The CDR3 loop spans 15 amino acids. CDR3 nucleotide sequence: TGTGCCAGCAGTTTAATAGGGACAGGGGTTGAAAAACTGTTTTTT. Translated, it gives CASSLIGTGVEKLFF.